The T cell receptor beta chain under discussion was sequenced for a study of cytomegalovirus exposure and HLA in healthy donors. CDR3 length: 16 amino acids. CDR1 is LGHNA and CDR2 is YNFKEQ in the germline V gene. J lost 2 bases, V lost 3 bases, and 7 bases had no gene match. It was with 60 Vbeta and 13 Jbeta primers that the PCR ran. Sequenced by immunoSEQ multiplex PCR; TCRdb stores in-frame clones only, minus some. This sample has 110,000 to 150,000 clones, with roughly 82% found just once. The sequenced sample was PBMCs. The receptor's source is a male donor in good health and CMV-seronegative. The chain uses TRBV4-2 and TRBJ2-7; 10 nucleotides align to TRBD2. The DNA for the CDR3 is TGTGCCAGCAGCCATCTTAGCGGGAGGCGGGCCTACGAGCAGTACTTC. It specifies CASSHLSGRRAYEQYF.